One TCR beta chain is described in this entry. Its specificity is not known. This likely comes from a read error, as the CDR3 has no conserved phenylalanine or tryptophan at its end. TCRdb itself ran the PCR reads through MiXCR, one entry per CDR3 protein. The sample holds 250,000 to 400,000 distinct CDR3 sequences; 20% to 25% are singletons and the top ten take 0.81%. This sample was taken from a study of molecular identifiers for immune sequencing clone quantification. Study-wide results and caveats: Under 1% of molecules in naive cells, but over 98% of effector molecules, belonged to clones above 20 RNA copies.

The sequencing sample was made of naive CD8+ T cells from blood, with Jurkat cell RNA spiked in. Subset defined: FACS-sorted CD8+CD4-CCR7+CD45RA+ naive T cells. This receptor was obtained from a human donor in good health. Some libraries in this study had Jurkat cell RNA spiked in.

CDR3 in DNA: TGTGCCAGCAGCCCCGGACAGGGGGTCCTAGGCTACACCCTC. Its protein is CASSPGQGVLGYTL. The J gene is TRBJ1-2, the V gene TRBV7-8; 10 nucleotides align to TRBD1. The CDR3 has 14 residues. With 5 bases clipped from V and 8 bases from J, the junction kept 8 bases outside the gene matches. CDR1 and CDR2 (germline): SGHVS, FQNEAQ.